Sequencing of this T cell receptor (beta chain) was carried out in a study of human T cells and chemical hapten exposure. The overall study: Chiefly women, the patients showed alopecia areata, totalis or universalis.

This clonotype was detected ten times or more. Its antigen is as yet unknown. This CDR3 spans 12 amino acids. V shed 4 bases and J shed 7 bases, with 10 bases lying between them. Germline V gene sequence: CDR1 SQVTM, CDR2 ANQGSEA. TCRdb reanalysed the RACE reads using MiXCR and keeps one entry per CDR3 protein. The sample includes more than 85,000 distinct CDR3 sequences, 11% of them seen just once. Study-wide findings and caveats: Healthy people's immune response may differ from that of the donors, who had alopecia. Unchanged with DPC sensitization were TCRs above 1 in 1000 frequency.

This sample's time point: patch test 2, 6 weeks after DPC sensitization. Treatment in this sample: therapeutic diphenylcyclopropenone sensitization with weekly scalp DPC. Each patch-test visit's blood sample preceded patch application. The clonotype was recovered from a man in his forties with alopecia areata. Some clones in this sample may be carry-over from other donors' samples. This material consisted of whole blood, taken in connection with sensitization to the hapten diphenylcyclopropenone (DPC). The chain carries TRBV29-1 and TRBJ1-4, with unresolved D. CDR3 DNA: TGCAGCGTTGCCGGGGTTGGTGAAAAACTGTTTTTT. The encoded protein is CSVAGVGEKLFF.